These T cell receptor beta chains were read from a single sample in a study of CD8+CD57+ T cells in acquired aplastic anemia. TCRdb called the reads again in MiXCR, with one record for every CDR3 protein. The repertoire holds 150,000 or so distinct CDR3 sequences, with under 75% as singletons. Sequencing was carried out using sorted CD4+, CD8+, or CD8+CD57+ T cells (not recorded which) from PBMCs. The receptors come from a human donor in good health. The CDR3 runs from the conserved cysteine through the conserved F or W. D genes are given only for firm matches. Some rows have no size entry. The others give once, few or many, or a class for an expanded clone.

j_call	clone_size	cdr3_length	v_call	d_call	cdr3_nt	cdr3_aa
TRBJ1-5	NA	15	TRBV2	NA	TGTGCCAGCGCCCTAACAGGGTATAGCAATCAGCCCCAGCATTTT	CASALTGYSNQPQHF
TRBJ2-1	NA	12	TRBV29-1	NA	TGCAGCGTTGAATTCACCTACAATGAGCAGTTCTTC	CSVEFTYNEQFF
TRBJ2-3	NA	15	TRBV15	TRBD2	TGTGCCACCAGCTCTCGGACTAGCGGCACAGATACGCAGTATTTT	CATSSRTSGTDTQYF
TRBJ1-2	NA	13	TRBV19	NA	TGTGCCAGTAGTTGGCCTGCGAACTATGGCTACACCTTC	CASSWPANYGYTF
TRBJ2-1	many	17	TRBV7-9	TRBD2	TGTGCCAGCAGCTCTACTAGCGGGGGAGGACCTTACAATGAGCAGTTCTTC	CASSSTSGGGPYNEQFF
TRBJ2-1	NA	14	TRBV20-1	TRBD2	TGCAGTGCCCAGCGGGCAGGACTAGACAATGAGCAGTTCTTC	CSAQRAGLDNEQFF
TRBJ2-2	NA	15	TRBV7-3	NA	TGTGCCAGCAGCTTATGGGACTCAAACACCGGGGAGCTGTTTTTT	CASSLWDSNTGELFF
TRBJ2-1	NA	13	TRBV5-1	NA	TGCGCCAGCAGCTTGTATAGCCCCAATGAGCAGTTCTTC	CASSLYSPNEQFF
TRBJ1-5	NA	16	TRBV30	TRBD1	TGTGCCTGGAGTGCCCAGGGGGGACAGGGCATACAGCCCCAGCATTTT	CAWSAQGGQGIQPQHF
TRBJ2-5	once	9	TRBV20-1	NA	TGCAGCACCCGGGAGACCCAGTACTTC	CSTRETQYF
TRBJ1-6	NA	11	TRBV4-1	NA	TGCGCCAGCTCTGATAATTCACCCCTCCACTTT	CASSDNSPLHF
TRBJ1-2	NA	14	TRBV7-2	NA	TGTGCCAGCAGCCCCGGGGGGCGTAACTATGGCTACACCTTC	CASSPGGRNYGYTF
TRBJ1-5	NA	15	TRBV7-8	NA	TGTGCCAGCAGTCTTCGACCGTATGGCAATCAGCCCCAGCATTTT	CASSLRPYGNQPQHF
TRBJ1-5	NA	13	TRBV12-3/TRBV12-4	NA	TGTGCCAGCAGTTTTAGGGCCGGCCAGCCCCAGCATTTT	CASSFRAGQPQHF
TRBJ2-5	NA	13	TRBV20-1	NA	TGCAGTGCTAGGGCCGGGCTTCAGGAGACCCAGTACTTC	CSARAGLQETQYF
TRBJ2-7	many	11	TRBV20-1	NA	TGCAGTGCCCTCTGGGTGCACGAGCAGTACTTC	CSALWVHEQYF
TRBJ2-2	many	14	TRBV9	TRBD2	TGTGCCAGCAGTCCAGCGGGAGTTTCCGGGGAGCTGTTTTTT	CASSPAGVSGELFF
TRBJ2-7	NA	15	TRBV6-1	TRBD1	TGTGCCAGCAGATCCGGGACAGGGGGAAATTACGAGCAGTACTTC	CASRSGTGGNYEQYF
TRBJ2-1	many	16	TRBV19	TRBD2	TGTGCCAGTAGTTCACCATACAGCGGGACCTACAATGAGCAGTTCTTC	CASSSPYSGTYNEQFF
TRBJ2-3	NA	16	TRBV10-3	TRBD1	TGTGCCATCAGTGAGCCAGGGACAGGGTCGGCAGATACGCAGTATTTT	CAISEPGTGSADTQYF
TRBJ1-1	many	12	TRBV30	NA	TGTGCCTGGGGGCCAGGGTTCACTGAAGCTTTCTTT	CAWGPGFTEAFF
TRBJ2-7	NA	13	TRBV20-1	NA	TGCAGTGCTGGGAGTGGGATGACCTACGAGCAGTACTTC	CSAGSGMTYEQYF
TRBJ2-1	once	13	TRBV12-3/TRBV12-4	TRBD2	TGTGCCAGCAGTGACGGGGGGGTGGATGAGCAGTTCTTC	CASSDGGVDEQFF
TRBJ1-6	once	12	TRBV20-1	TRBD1	TGCAGTGCTTGGGGACAGGATTCACCCCTCCACTTT	CSAWGQDSPLHF
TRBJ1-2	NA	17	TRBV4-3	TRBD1	TGCGCCAGCAGCCAAGAGGGACAGGGGGCACCTAACTATGGCTACACCTTC	CASSQEGQGAPNYGYTF
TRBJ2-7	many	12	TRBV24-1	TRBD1	TGTGCCACCAGCCGCGGGACAGGGGTGCAGTACTTC	CATSRGTGVQYF
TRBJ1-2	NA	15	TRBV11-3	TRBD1	TGTGCCAGCAGCTCGGGACAGCCCTTGGGCTATGGCTACACCTTC	CASSSGQPLGYGYTF
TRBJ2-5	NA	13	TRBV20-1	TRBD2	TGCAGTGCTAGGCCAGCGGGACAAGAGACCCAGTACTTC	CSARPAGQETQYF